Below, 24 T cell receptor beta chains from the same sample are listed, as sequenced in a study of blood T cell repertoires in COVID-19. TCRdb's copy holds only in-frame clones and misses some; the assay was immunoSEQ multiplex PCR. Here the sample spans approximately 330,000 clones, about 91% being singletons. The sequenced material came from peripheral blood. The receptors were sampled from a young man with COVID-19, enrolled during active disease.

The chain couples TRBV7-3 to TRBJ2-5, with D perhaps matching TRBD2 (5 bases). The germline gives CDR1 SGHTA, CDR2 FQGTGA. Trimming left V 4 bases short and J 2 bases short, with 11 bases between. This CDR3 contains 14 residues. The CDR3 loop is CASSSDSSQETQYF. Written as DNA, the CDR3 is TGTGCCAGCAGCTCGGACTCTTCGCAAGAGACCCAGTACTTC.

In this sample, this clone turned up once. The chain uses TRBV11-1 and TRBJ2-1; TRBD1 might be the D (6 bases). The germline V gene has CDR1 SGHAT and CDR2 FQDESV (reference sequence). The CDR3 has 12 residues. V lost 3 bases and J 11 bases, leaving 11 bases between the germline ends. CDR3 DNA: TGTGCCAGCAGCTTGAAGACAGGACAGCAGTTCTTC. Amino acids: CASSLKTGQQFF.

The gene calls are TRBV2 and TRBJ1-5; no firm D call. The CDR3 runs to 15 residues. CDR1 and CDR2 (germline): SNHLY, FYNNEI. The germline V and J ends were trimmed by 5 bases and 4 bases, with 15 bases remaining between them. CDR3: CASSSPMDSNQPQHF. The CDR3 DNA is TGTGCCAGCAGTTCCCCGATGGACTCGAATCAGCCCCAGCATTTT.

This rearrangement joins TRBV18 to TRBJ2-5; 8 nucleotides match TRBD2. CDR3 length equals 16 residues. J was trimmed by 1 base and V by 3 bases; bases with no gene match: 7. Germline lookup yields CDR1 KGHSH and CDR2 LQKENI. For the CDR3, the DNA is TGTGCCAGCTCACCTCCTAGCGGGCCTCCCCAAGAGACCCAGTACTTC. The encoded protein is CASSPPSGPPQETQYF.

The chain employs TRBV29-1 and TRBJ2-1; the D gene is possibly TRBD1 (5 bases). The V gene's germline CDR1 is SQVTM and CDR2 ANQGSEA. The CDR3 sequence is 12 residues long. Trimming pared 3 bases from V and 7 bases from J, leaving 10 bases between. CDR3 DNA: TGCAGCGTTGAGGGGCAGGGAAATGAGCAGTTCTTC. It yields the protein CSVEGQGNEQFF.

The chain combines TRBV5-1 with TRBJ2-7; D is perhaps TRBD2 (6 bases). The germline V and J ends were trimmed by 0 bases and 4 bases, with 14 bases remaining between them. This CDR3 spans 15 amino acids. Germline CDR1 reads SGHRS; CDR2 reads YFSETQ. In DNA, the CDR3 is TGCGCCAGCAGCTTGGAGGAGGGTGGTGGTTACGAGCAGTACTTC. Its translation: CASSLEEGGGYEQYF. Supplemented by reference TRBV5-1 and TRBJ2-7, the full variable domain reads KAGVTQTPRYLIKTRGQQVTLSCSPISGHRSVSWYQQTPGQGLQFLFEYFSETQRNKGNFPGRFSGRQFSNSRSEMNVSTLELGDSALYLCASSLEEGGGYEQYFGPGTRLTVT.

The CDR3 nucleotides are TGTGCCAGCAGAATCCCGAGGGGGGGGTTGGGTGAAGCTTTCTTT. Protein: CASRIPRGGLGEAFF. The chain is built from TRBV28 and TRBJ1-1; D perhaps matches TRBD1 (6 bases). V lost 6 bases and J lost 7, with 21 bases in between. The CDR3 is 15 amino acids. Germline V lookup: CDR1 MDHEN, CDR2 SYDVKM.

A single count supports this clone. J is TRBJ2-5 and V is TRBV5-1; 7 positions agree with TRBD1. V trimming: 8 bases; J trimming: 4 bases; junction bases outside the gene matches: 14. Looked up from germline, CDR1 is SGHRS and CDR2 is YFSETQ. This CDR3 region has 15 residues. The CDR3 DNA follows: TGCGCCAGACGGGCAGGGGGAGAGATGGGAGAGACCCAGTACTTC. This codes for CARRAGGEMGETQYF.

This chain joins TRBV7-2 and TRBJ1-4, with 7 bases identical to TRBD1. The CDR3 runs 15 residues. In germline, CDR1 is SGHTA, CDR2 FQGNSA. Trimming cost V 6 bases and J 5 bases; bases outside gene matches: 9. The CDR3 DNA sequence: TGTGCCAGCAGACCGACGACAGGGAGAAATGAAAAACTGTTTTTT. It encodes CASRPTTGRNEKLFF.

CDR3 loop: CASSIVLTGSSRTGELFF. CDR3 DNA: TGTGCCAGTAGTATAGTCCTTACCGGGTCCTCCCGGACCGGGGAGCTGTTTTTT. This chain uses TRBV19 with TRBJ2-2; D remains ambiguous. The CDR3 is made up of 18 amino acids. V was shortened by 1 base and J by 5 bases, with 20 bases between the two germline ends. Germline CDR1 reads LNHDA; CDR2 reads SQIVND (reference sequence).

The gene calls are TRBV7-3 and TRBJ2-3; 9 bases fit TRBD2. J was trimmed by 3 bases and V by 1 base; bases with no gene match: 5. The CDR3 sequence is 16 residues long. Germline V gene lookup returns CDR1 SGHTA and CDR2 FQGTGA. The CDR3 sequence is CASSLSATSGTDTQYF. The CDR3 nucleotides read TGTGCCAGCAGCTTAAGTGCGACTAGCGGAACAGATACGCAGTATTTT.

The chain combines TRBV5-4 with TRBJ1-6, with a tentative D call TRBD1 (5 bases). This CDR3 has 15 amino acids. Looked up from germline, CDR1 is SGHNT and CDR2 is YYREEE (reference sequence). Trimming stripped 6 bases from V and 6 bases from J, with 16 bases between. CDR3 sequence reads: CASTSGGAGNSPLHF. Here the CDR3 DNA reads TGTGCCAGCACCTCGGGAGGGGCGGGTAATTCACCCCTCCACTTT.

J is TRBJ2-7 and V is TRBV7-2; 8 bases align to TRBD2. Looked up from germline, CDR1 is SGHTA and CDR2 is FQGNSA. V dropped 1 base and J dropped 3; count of bases not matched to a gene: 5. The CDR3 loop spans 15 amino acids. DNA of the CDR3: TGTGCCAGCAGCTTAGACGGAGCGGGGGTCTACGAGCAGTACTTC. Its protein is CASSLDGAGVYEQYF.

The rearrangement joins TRBV4-3 to TRBJ2-7, with TRBD1 matching over 7 bases. CDR3 size: 15 residues. Per the germline V gene, CDR1 is LGHNA and CDR2 is YSLEER. Trimming at V came to 0 bases and at J to 5 bases, leaving 7 bases not matched to a gene. DNA of the CDR3: TGCGCCAGCAGCCAAGATCGAAACAGGGGTGACGAGCAGTACTTC. This translates into CASSQDRNRGDEQYF.

The chain carries TRBV28 and TRBJ1-3, with TRBD1 identical over 9 bases. The germline CDR1 and CDR2 sequences are MDHEN and SYDVKM. Losses at the gene ends were 5 bases for V and 2 bases for J; bases not matched to a gene: 7. There are 16 residues in the CDR3. The CDR3 coding sequence is TGTGCCAGCAGTGACTGGGGACAGGGCGCTGGAAACACCATATATTTT. Translating it yields CASSDWGQGAGNTIYF.

The CDR3 protein is CASSWGFRGLAGYNEQFF. The CDR3 nucleotides read TGTGCCAGCAGCTGGGGTTTTCGGGGACTAGCGGGATATAATGAGCAGTTCTTC. The V call is TRBV5-6, the J call TRBJ2-1; 13 bases fit TRBD2. After removal of 3 bases from V and 7 bases from J, the junction contained 13 bases not matched to a gene. The V gene's germline CDR1 is SGHDT and CDR2 YYEEEE. This CDR3 spans 18 amino acids.

V usage is TRBV7-2 and J usage is TRBJ1-2; 8 positions match TRBD1. The germline CDR1 and CDR2 sequences are SGHTA and FQGNSA. Germline trimming cut 2 bases from V and 3 bases from J; bases unmatched to any gene: 11. The CDR3 contains 17 residues. CDR3 sequence reads: CASSLLNTGGGYYGYTF. As DNA, the CDR3 is TGTGCCAGCAGCTTATTGAATACAGGGGGGGGATACTATGGCTACACCTTC.

This chain connects TRBV7-2 to TRBJ2-7; 11 bases agree with TRBD1. The CDR3 totals 17 residues. CDR1 and CDR2 (germline): SGHTA, FQGNSA. V dropped 4 bases and J dropped 2; count of bases not matched to a gene: 10. The CDR3 DNA sequence: TGTGCCAGCAGCTCCCTAAGGACAGGGGGCACCCCCTACGAGCAGTACTTC. This translates into CASSSLRTGGTPYEQYF. The complete variable domain, with remaining parts taken from reference TRBV7-2 and TRBJ2-7, reads GAGVSQSPSNKVTEKGKDVELRCDPISGHTALYWYRQSLGQGLEFLIYFQGNSAPDKSGLPSDRFSAERTGGSVSTLTIQRTQQEDSAVYLCASSSLRTGGTPYEQYFGPGTRLTVT.

The chain uses TRBV18 and TRBJ2-3; no definite D call. The V and J ends lost 3 bases and 7 bases respectively, with 8 bases between them. Germline lookup yields CDR1 KGHSH and CDR2 LQKENI. This CDR3 is built from 12 residues. The CDR3 nucleotides read TGTGCCAGCTCACCGGGCCCGTATACGCAGTATTTT. It codes for CASSPGPYTQYF.

This clone was seen only once. The V and J genes are TRBV19 and TRBJ2-7; D is perhaps TRBD2 (5 bases). The V end was cut by 3 bases, the J end by 2 bases, with 11 bases between. Germline CDR1 LNHDA, CDR2 SQIVND (reference sequence). This CDR3 has 14 residues. CDR3 DNA sequence: TGTGCCAGTAGTATGGGGAGCAGGACCTACGAGCAGTACTTC. Translating gives CASSMGSRTYEQYF.

In its sample, this clone was seen a few times. The CDR3 reads CASSSLHTGFTGELFF. The CDR3 DNA reads as TGTGCCAGCAGTTCCCTGCATACCGGGTTCACCGGGGAGCTGTTTTTT. V is TRBV28 and J is TRBJ2-2, with D hard to call. The CDR3 runs 16 residues. The germline V gene encodes CDR1 MDHEN and CDR2 SYDVKM. With 4 bases removed from V and 4 bases from J, the gap between germline ends came to 16 bases.

The chain couples TRBV7-9 to TRBJ2-1; 10 nucleotides line up with TRBD2. CDR1 is SEHNR, CDR2 FQNEAQ, per germline (reference sequence). V lost 5 bases to trimming and J lost 0 bases; unmatched junction nucleotides: 10. This CDR3 has 18 residues. The CDR3 nucleotides read TGTGCCAGCAGCCGCCCCCAACTAGCGGGGAGCTCCTACAATGAGCAGTTCTTC. Translated, it gives CASSRPQLAGSSYNEQFF. Combining the CDR3 with reference TRBV7-9 and TRBJ2-1 gives the whole variable domain DTGVSQNPRHKITKRGQNVTFRCDPISEHNRLYWYRQTLGQGPEFLTYFQNEAQLEKSRLLSDRFSAERPKGSFSTLEIQRTEQGDSAMYLCASSRPQLAGSSYNEQFFGPGTRLTVL.

This chain uses TRBV27 with TRBJ2-1; 8 bases match TRBD2. The CDR3 extends over 15 amino acids. CDR1 MNHEY and CDR2 SMNVEV come from the germline V gene (reference sequence). V trimming: 3 bases; J trimming: 4 bases; junction bases outside the gene matches: 5. The CDR3 sequence: CASSLGRGGYNEQFF. The CDR3 DNA reads as TGTGCCAGCAGTTTGGGACGGGGGGGTTACAATGAGCAGTTCTTC.

J is TRBJ2-1 and V is TRBV5-1, with a weak D call TRBD1 (6 bases). This CDR3 spans 16 amino acids. With 2 bases removed from V and 2 bases from J, the gap between germline ends came to 14 bases. Germline V lookup: CDR1 SGHRS, CDR2 YFSETQ. The chain's CDR3 is CASSFEGVRAYNEQFF. CDR3 bases: TGCGCCAGCAGCTTTGAGGGGGTTCGGGCCTACAATGAGCAGTTCTTC.